This T cell receptor (beta chain) was found in a study of blood T cell repertoires in COVID-19. Background on the study: Acute-phase and convalescent COVID-19 samples originated in the United States, Italy and Spain. PBMCs, B-cell-depleted T cells, or T cells provided the cDNA or gDNA that made up the material.

Original processing methods: Amplification with reference gene primers provided the estimates of nucleated cell counts. Clones were read by immunoSEQ multiplex PCR, and TCRdb kept only the in-frame ones, dropping some. From that table come the V and J calls and clone size; the DNA was used to work out D and trimming. The sample has 150,000 to 200,000 clones; 80% to 90% are singletons. This CDR3 has 15 residues. Trimming took off 6 bases at V and 0 bases at J, with 12 bases between the two ends. Germline V CDR1 and CDR2: MDHEN, SYDVKM. This clonotype was sampled from a young man who had recovered from COVID-19. J is TRBJ1-3 and V is TRBV28; no firm D call. The specimen sequenced was peripheral blood. The CDR3 region has the DNA TGTGCCAGCAGCCCCGGGTCCCACTCTGGAAACACCATATATTTT. Translation gives CASSPGSHSGNTIYF.